This T cell receptor (beta chain) emerged from a study of T cell responses to AZD1222 COVID-19 vaccine. V lost 4 bases, J lost 5 bases, and 8 bases stayed unmatched. The CDR3 length is 15 residues. Germline values: CDR1 LGHDT, CDR2 YNNKEL (reference sequence). General observations from the study: Repertoires were collected only later (after the peak T cell response had occurred). With dominance at 160-218 and 743-854, vaccine-associated CD4 TCRs spanned spike. Donors were mostly white British, more females; clonal diversity possibly underestimated. Two AZD1222 administrations were followed by greater Spike-specific TCR breadth and depth.

With regard to this clone: What it recognizes is unknown.

Method: immunoSEQ multiplex PCR; TCRdb's copy keeps in-frame clones and lacks some. The profile shows over 110,000 clones, 85% to 95% of them singletons. The clonotype originates from an adult who had recovered from COVID-19. The material sequenced was peripheral blood, taken after recovery from COVID-19. V is TRBV3-1 (or the pseudogene TRBV3-2) and J is TRBJ2-1, with TRBD2 identical over 7 bases. DNA for the CDR3: TGTGCCAGCAGCCTCGGAGTAGCGGGCAACAATGAGCAGTTCTTC. Residues: CASSLGVAGNNEQFF.